Detailed here is one TCR beta chain. This sample is part of a study of shared clonotypes between healthy human individuals. V was trimmed by 6 bases and J by 8 bases, leaving 19 bases between them. Per germline, CDR1 MDHEN and CDR2 SYDVKM. The CDR3 sequence is 15 residues long. Method: immunoSEQ multiplex PCR; TCRdb's copy keeps in-frame clones and lacks some. The sample records over a million clones, about 80% being singletons. The sequence came from a man younger than 35 in good health. Some clones in this sample may be carry-over from other donors' samples. The specimen sequenced was memory CD4+ T cells from PBMCs. The subset is: CD45RA-negative fraction. The V call is TRBV28, the J call TRBJ1-4; a possible D gene is TRBD1 (5 bases). The CDR3 loop is CASSLQWQGAEKLFF. As DNA, the CDR3 is TGTGCCAGCAGCCTACAGTGGCAGGGCGCCGAAAAACTGTTTTTT. Based on the CDR3 plus reference TRBV28 and TRBJ1-4, the full variable domain is DVKVTQSSRYLVKRTGEKVFLECVQDMDHENMFWYRQDPGLGLRLIYFSYDVKMKEKGDIPEGYSVSREKKERFSLILESASTNQTSMYLCASSLQWQGAEKLFFGSGTQLSVL.